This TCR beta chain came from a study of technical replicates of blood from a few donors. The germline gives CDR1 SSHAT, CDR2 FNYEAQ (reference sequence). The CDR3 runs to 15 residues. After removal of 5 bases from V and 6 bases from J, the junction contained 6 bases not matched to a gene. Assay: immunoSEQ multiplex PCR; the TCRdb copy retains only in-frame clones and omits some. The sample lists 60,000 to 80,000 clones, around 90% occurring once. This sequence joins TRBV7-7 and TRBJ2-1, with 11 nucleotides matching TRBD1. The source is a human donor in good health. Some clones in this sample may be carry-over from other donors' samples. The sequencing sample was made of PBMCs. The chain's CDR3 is CASSPTGTGGNEQFF. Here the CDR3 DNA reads TGTGCCAGCAGCCCAACCGGGACAGGGGGCAATGAGCAGTTCTTC.